This is a list of T cell receptor beta chains from one sample in a study of blood T cell repertoires in COVID-19. This table comes from immunoSEQ multiplex PCR, and its TCRdb copy is limited to in-frame clones, with some not included. The top ten hold 4% of the sample, which has about 250,000 clones, around nine tenths seen once. Sequenced sample: PBMCs or T cells enriched from blood (not recorded which). The receptor source for this set is a woman under 40 with acute COVID-19. The CDR3 runs from the conserved cysteine through the conserved F or W. D genes are given only for firm matches. Only some rows state a clone size, as once, few, many or a class for expanded clones.

TRBV19	TRBJ2-7	-	-	TGTGCCAGCACCGTGGACTATACCTACGAGCAGTACTTC	CASTVDYTYEQYF
TRBV30	TRBJ1-2	-	-	TGTGCCTTCCCGGGAAGCGGGAAGGATTACTATGGCTACACCTTC	CAFPGSGKDYYGYTF
TRBV6-5	TRBJ2-1	TRBD1	-	TGTGCCAGCAGTACGGTGCCGGGACAGGGGGCTAGGCAGTTCTTC	CASSTVPGQGARQFF
TRBV6-5	TRBJ1-4	TRBD1	-	TGTGCCAGCAGTTACTCAACGGGGACAGTTATTGAAAAACTGTTTTTT	CASSYSTGTVIEKLFF
TRBV7-8	TRBJ1-1	-	-	TGTGCCAGCATGGAGAGGGAGACGGGCACTGAAGCTTTCTTT	CASMERETGTEAFF
TRBV4-3	TRBJ1-1	-	-	TGCGCCAGCAGCCAAGATCAACTGTTGATGAACACTGAAGCTTTCTTT	CASSQDQLLMNTEAFF
TRBV4-2	TRBJ2-3	-	-	TGTGCCAGCAGCCAAGACCCAGGAAGGGGGTCAGATACGCAGTATTTT	CASSQDPGRGSDTQYF
TRBV6-2/TRBV6-3	TRBJ1-1	-	-	TGTGCCAGCAGTTATCTTAGCGGGAGGAACACTGAAGCTTTCTTT	CASSYLSGRNTEAFF
TRBV2	TRBJ1-1	TRBD1	-	TGTGCCAGCCTAGACAGGGGTGGCACTGAAGCTTTCTTT	CASLDRGGTEAFF
TRBV19	TRBJ1-4	TRBD1	-	TGTGCCAGTAGTGGAAGACAGGGGTCTACTAATGAAAAACTGTTTTTT	CASSGRQGSTNEKLFF
TRBV6-2/TRBV6-3	TRBJ1-2	TRBD1	-	TGTGCCAGCAGTTACTGGGCAGGGGGCGGCGATGGCTACACCTTC	CASSYWAGGGDGYTF
TRBV10-3	TRBJ1-5	-	once	TGTGCCATCAGTGAACAGGGAGATCAGCCCCAGCATTTT	CAISEQGDQPQHF
TRBV6-2/TRBV6-3	TRBJ1-5	TRBD1	-	TGTGCCAGCAGTAACGCGGGACAGGCGGGTCAGCCCCAGCATTTT	CASSNAGQAGQPQHF
TRBV7-9	TRBJ1-6	-	-	TGTGCCAGCAGCTTACCGACAGGAGGCTCACCCCTCCACTTT	CASSLPTGGSPLHF
TRBV27	TRBJ1-1	-	-	TGTGCCAGCAGACCCTTGGCAGGGGACACTGAAGCTTTCTTT	CASRPLAGDTEAFF
TRBV2	TRBJ2-2	TRBD1	-	TGTGCCAGCAGGGCGGACAGGGGGCAGGGCACCGGGGAGCTGTTTTTT	CASRADRGQGTGELFF
TRBV11-2	TRBJ1-1	TRBD1	-	TGTGCCAGCAGCTCGGGACAGGGTCTATGGGAAGCTTTCTTT	CASSSGQGLWEAFF
TRBV19	TRBJ2-5	-	once	TGTGCCAGCTCATTCGGGGGCCAAGAGACCCAGTACTTC	CASSFGGQETQYF
TRBV3-1/TRBV3-2	TRBJ1-5	TRBD1	once	TGTGCCAGCAGCCTACGACAGGGATCAAATCAGCCCCAGCATTTT	CASSLRQGSNQPQHF
TRBV20-1	TRBJ1-1	-	-	TGCAGTGCTAGGACCGAGGCTGAAGCTTTCTTT	CSARTEAEAFF
TRBV11-3	TRBJ2-1	TRBD2	-	TGTGCCAGCAGCTTGGGGACTAGTTGGGAAGAGCAGTTCTTC	CASSLGTSWEEQFF
TRBV28	TRBJ1-5	-	once	TGTGCCAGCAGTTGGGGGGTCGCCCACCAGTATAGCAATCAGCCCCAGCATTTT	CASSWGVAHQYSNQPQHF
TRBV30	TRBJ1-2	-	-	TGTGCGACTTCGAACTATGGCTACACCTTC	CATSNYGYTF
TRBV5-5	TRBJ1-1	TRBD1	-	TGTGCCAGCGACAGGGGGGCGAACACTGAAGCTTTCTTT	CASDRGANTEAFF
TRBV7-8	TRBJ1-5	-	-	TGTGCCAGCAGCTTAGGCGGGGGCTATCAGCCCCAGCATTTT	CASSLGGGYQPQHF
TRBV6-1	TRBJ2-3	-	-	TGTGCCAGCAGTGAAACGACAGGCACAGATACGCAGTATTTT	CASSETTGTDTQYF
TRBV3-1/TRBV3-2	TRBJ2-4	TRBD2	-	TGTGCCAGCAGCCAACAGACTAGCGGGGGAAACATTCAGTACTTC	CASSQQTSGGNIQYF
TRBV4-1	TRBJ2-5	TRBD2	-	TGCGCCAGCAGCCAAGAGGTGGCTAGCGGGGGGCTACAGACCCAGTACTTC	CASSQEVASGGLQTQYF
TRBV30	TRBJ2-2	TRBD1	-	TGTGCCTACGACAGGGTGGGGACCGGGGAGCTGTTTTTT	CAYDRVGTGELFF
TRBV6-5	TRBJ1-2	-	few	TGTGCCAGCAGTTACGCCCCCGACAGGCCCTATGGCTACACCTTC	CASSYAPDRPYGYTF
TRBV27	TRBJ1-5	-	-	TGTGCCAGCAGTTACAATGGAGTTAATCAGCCCCAGCATTTT	CASSYNGVNQPQHF
TRBV15	TRBJ1-6	-	-	TGTGCCACCAGCAGAGATCAGGCACCCCTCCACTTT	CATSRDQAPLHF
TRBV3-1/TRBV3-2	TRBJ1-6	TRBD1	-	TGTGCCAGCAGCGCCCGGGACAGGAATTCACCCCTCCACTTT	CASSARDRNSPLHF
TRBV5-6	TRBJ2-1	-	-	TGTGCCAGCAGCTTGGTTCTCGGGAGCTCCTACAATGAGCAGTTCTTC	CASSLVLGSSYNEQFF
TRBV7-2	TRBJ1-2	-	-	TGTGCCAGCAGCTTAGGGTCGGTGAGTGGCTACACCTTC	CASSLGSVSGYTF
TRBV6-5	TRBJ1-3	TRBD1	-	TGTGCCAGCAGTTTTCAGGGGGCGTTTGGAAACACCATATATTTT	CASSFQGAFGNTIYF
TRBV27	TRBJ2-1	-	few	TGTGCCAGCATGACGGGGAACAATGAGCAGTTCTTC	CASMTGNNEQFF
TRBV30	TRBJ1-2	TRBD1	-	TGTGCCTGGAGGGCCGGGACAGGGAAATACACCTTC	CAWRAGTGKYTF
TRBV4-3	TRBJ1-1	TRBD1	-	TGCGCCAGCAGCCGAGACAGGGGAGTTGGAGCTTTCTTT	CASSRDRGVGAFF
TRBV7-3	TRBJ1-5	TRBD1	-	TGTGCCAGCAGCGCCTCAGGGGGCCAGCCCCAGCATTTT	CASSASGGQPQHF
TRBV11-3	TRBJ1-1	TRBD1	-	TGTGCCAGCAGCTTATGGGACAGGGCTTTGAACACTGAAGCTTTCTTT	CASSLWDRALNTEAFF
TRBV25-1	TRBJ2-5	-	once	TGTGCCAGCAGTGAAGTCGGGGGATTGAAAGAGACCCAGTACTTC	CASSEVGGLKETQYF
TRBV24-1	TRBJ2-2	-	-	TGTGCCACCAGTGACCCGGACTCAACCAGTGGGGGCCGGAACACCGGGGAGCTGTTTTTT	CATSDPDSTSGGRNTGELFF
TRBV5-6	TRBJ1-1	TRBD1	-	TGTGCCAGCAGCCCCCAGCCAGGGACAGGGATTGAAGCTTTCTTT	CASSPQPGTGIEAFF